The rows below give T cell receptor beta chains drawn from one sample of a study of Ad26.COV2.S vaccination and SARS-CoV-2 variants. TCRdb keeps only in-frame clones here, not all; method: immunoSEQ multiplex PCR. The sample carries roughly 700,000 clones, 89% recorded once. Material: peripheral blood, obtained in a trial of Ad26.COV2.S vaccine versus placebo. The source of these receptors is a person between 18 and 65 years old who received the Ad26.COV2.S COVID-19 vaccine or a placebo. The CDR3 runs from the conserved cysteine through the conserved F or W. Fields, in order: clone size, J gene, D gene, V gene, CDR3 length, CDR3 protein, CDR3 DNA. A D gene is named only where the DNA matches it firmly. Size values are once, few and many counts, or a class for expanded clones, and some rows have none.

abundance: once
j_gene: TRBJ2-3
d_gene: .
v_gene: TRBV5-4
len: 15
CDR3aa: CASSLTPRLTDTQYF
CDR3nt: TGTGCCAGCAGCTTGACTCCTCGGTTAACAGATACGCAGTATTTT

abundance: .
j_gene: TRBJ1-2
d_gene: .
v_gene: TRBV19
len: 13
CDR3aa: CASSPRGPLGYTF
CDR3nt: TGTGCCAGTAGTCCTCGGGGCCCTCTTGGCTACACCTTC

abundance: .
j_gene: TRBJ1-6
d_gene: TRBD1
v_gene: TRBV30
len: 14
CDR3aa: CAWSPGQNNSPLHF
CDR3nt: TGTGCCTGGAGCCCGGGACAGAATAATTCACCCCTCCACTTT

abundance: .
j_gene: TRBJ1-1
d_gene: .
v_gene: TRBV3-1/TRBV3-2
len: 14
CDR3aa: CASSQGGGYTEAFF
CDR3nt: TGTGCCAGCAGCCAAGGAGGAGGTTACACTGAAGCTTTCTTT

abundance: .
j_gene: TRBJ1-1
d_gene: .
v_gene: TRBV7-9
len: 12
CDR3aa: CASSQGPTEAFF
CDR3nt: TGTGCCAGCAGCCAGGGGCCCACTGAAGCTTTCTTT

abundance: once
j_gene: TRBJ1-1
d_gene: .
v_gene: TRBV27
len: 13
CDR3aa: CASSFTGALEAFF
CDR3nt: TGTGCCAGCAGTTTCACCGGGGCACTTGAAGCTTTCTTT

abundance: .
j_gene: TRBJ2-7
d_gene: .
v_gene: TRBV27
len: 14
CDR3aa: CASSLSWATYEQYF
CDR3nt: TGTGCCAGCAGTTTATCGTGGGCCACCTACGAGCAGTACTTC

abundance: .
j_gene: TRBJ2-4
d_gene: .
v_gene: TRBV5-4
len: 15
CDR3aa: CASSREQGGGNIQYF
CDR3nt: TGTGCCAGCAGCAGGGAACAGGGAGGGGGAAACATTCAGTACTTC

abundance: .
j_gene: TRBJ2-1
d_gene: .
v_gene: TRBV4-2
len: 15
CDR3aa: CASSQGTSPYNEQFF
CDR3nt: TGTGCCAGCAGCCAAGGAACTAGCCCGTACAATGAGCAGTTCTTC

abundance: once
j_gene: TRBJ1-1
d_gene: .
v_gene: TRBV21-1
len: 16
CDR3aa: CASSWDPPGVNTEAFF
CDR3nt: TGTGCCAGCAGTTGGGACCCTCCTGGGGTAAACACTGAAGCTTTCTTT

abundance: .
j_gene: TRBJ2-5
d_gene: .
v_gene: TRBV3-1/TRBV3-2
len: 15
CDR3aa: CASSLRTLNQETQYF
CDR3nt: TGTGCCAGCAGCCTTAGGACACTAAACCAAGAGACCCAGTACTTC

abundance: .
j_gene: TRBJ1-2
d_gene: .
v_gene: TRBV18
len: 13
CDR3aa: CASSPQGVYGYTF
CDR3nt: TGTGCCAGCTCACCTCAGGGAGTCTATGGCTACACCTTC

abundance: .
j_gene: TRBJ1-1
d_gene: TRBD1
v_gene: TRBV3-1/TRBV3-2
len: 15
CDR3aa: CASSLGVTGRAEAFF
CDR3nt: TGTGCCAGCAGCCTCGGGGTGACAGGGAGGGCTGAAGCTTTCTTT

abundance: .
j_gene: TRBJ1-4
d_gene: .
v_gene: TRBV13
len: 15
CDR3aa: CASSLVGGRGEKLFF
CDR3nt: TGTGCCAGCAGCTTAGTAGGGGGGAGAGGCGAAAAACTGTTTTTT

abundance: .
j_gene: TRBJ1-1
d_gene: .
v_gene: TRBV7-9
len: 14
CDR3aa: CASSFQGKDTEAFF
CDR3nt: TGTGCCAGCAGCTTCCAGGGGAAGGACACTGAAGCTTTCTTT

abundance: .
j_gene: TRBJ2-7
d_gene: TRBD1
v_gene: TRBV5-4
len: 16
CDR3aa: CASSRTGGMSSYEQYF
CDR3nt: TGTGCCAGCAGCCGGACAGGGGGTATGAGCTCCTACGAGCAGTACTTC

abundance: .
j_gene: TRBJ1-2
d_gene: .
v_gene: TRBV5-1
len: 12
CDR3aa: CASSLGQYPLAF
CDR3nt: TGCGCCAGCAGCTTGGGCCAGTACCCTCTTGCCTTC

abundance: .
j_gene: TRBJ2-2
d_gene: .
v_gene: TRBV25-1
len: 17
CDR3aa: CASSESPLLENTGELFF
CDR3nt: TGTGCCAGCAGTGAATCGCCCCTACTTGAAAACACCGGGGAGCTGTTTTTT

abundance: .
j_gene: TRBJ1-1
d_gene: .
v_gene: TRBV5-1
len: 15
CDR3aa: CASSRTTGWNTEAFF
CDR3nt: TGCGCCAGCAGCCGGACGACAGGATGGAACACTGAAGCTTTCTTT

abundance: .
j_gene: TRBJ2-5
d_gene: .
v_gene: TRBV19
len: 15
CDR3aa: CASTLVGGAGETQYF
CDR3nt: TGTGCCAGTACCCTGGTTGGGGGCGCGGGGGAGACCCAGTACTTC

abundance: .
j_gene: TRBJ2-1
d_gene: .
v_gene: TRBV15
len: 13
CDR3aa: CAIYSNSYNEQFF
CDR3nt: TGTGCCATCTACTCTAACTCCTACAATGAGCAGTTCTTC

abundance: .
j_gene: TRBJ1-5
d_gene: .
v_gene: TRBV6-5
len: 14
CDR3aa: CASRRGLGNQPQHF
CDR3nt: TGTGCCAGCAGGAGGGGTCTTGGAAATCAGCCCCAGCATTTT

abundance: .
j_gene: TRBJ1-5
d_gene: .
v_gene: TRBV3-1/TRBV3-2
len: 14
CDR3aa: CASSQGGSSQPQHF
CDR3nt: TGTGCCAGCAGCCAAGGGGGCTCCAGTCAGCCCCAGCATTTT

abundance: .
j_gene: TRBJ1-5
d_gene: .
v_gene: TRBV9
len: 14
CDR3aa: CASSVEGGTGPQHF
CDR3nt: TGTGCCAGCAGCGTAGAAGGCGGGACTGGGCCCCAGCATTTT

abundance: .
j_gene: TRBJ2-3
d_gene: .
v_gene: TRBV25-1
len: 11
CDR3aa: CASRRTDTQYF
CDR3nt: TGTGCCAGCAGAAGGACAGATACGCAGTATTTT

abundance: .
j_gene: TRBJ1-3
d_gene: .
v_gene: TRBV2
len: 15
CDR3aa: CASRRGGGSGNTIYF
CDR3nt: TGTGCCAGCAGGCGGGGGGGAGGCTCTGGAAACACCATATATTTT

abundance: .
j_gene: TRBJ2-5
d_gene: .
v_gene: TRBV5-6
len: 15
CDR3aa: CASSLANVGQETQYF
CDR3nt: TGTGCCAGCAGCTTGGCCAACGTAGGCCAAGAGACCCAGTACTTC

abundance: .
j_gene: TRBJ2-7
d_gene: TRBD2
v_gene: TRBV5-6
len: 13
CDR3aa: CASGRGISYEQYF
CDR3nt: TGTGCCAGCGGGAGGGGCATTTCCTACGAGCAGTACTTC

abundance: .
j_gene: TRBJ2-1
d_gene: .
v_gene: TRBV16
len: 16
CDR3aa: CASSQRDTLLYNEQFF
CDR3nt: TGTGCCAGCAGCCAAAGGGACACCCTTCTCTACAATGAGCAGTTCTTC

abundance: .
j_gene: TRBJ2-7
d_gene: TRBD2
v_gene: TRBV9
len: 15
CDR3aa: CASSPARGGDYEQYF
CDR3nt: TGTGCCAGCAGCCCCGCACGGGGAGGGGACTACGAGCAGTACTTC

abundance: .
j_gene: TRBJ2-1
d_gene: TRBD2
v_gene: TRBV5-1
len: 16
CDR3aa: CASSLGTSGGRDEQFF
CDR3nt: TGCGCCAGCAGCCTAGGGACTAGCGGGGGGAGGGATGAGCAGTTCTTC

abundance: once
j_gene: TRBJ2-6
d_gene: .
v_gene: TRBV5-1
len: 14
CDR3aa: CASSLASGANVLTF
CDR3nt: TGCGCCAGCAGCTTGGCCTCTGGGGCCAACGTCCTGACTTTC

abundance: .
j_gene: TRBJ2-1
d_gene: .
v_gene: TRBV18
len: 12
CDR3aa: CASSPQEGEQFF
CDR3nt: TGTGCCAGCTCGCCCCAGGAAGGTGAGCAGTTCTTC

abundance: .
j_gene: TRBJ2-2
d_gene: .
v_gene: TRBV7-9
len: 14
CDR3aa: CASSLMGSSGELFF
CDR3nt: TGTGCCAGCAGCTTGATGGGGAGCTCCGGGGAGCTGTTTTTT

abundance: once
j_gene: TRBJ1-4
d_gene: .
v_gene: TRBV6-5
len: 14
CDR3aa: CASSLDRGNEKLFF
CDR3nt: TGTGCCAGCAGTTTGGACAGAGGGAATGAAAAACTGTTTTTT

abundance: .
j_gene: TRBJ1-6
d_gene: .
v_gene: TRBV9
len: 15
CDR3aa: CASSVGDRDNSPLHF
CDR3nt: TGTGCCAGCAGCGTAGGGGACCGAGATAATTCACCCCTCCACTTT